The TCR beta chain under discussion was sequenced for a study of T cells in Graves' hyperthyroidism and ophthalmopathy (dated 2019 in TCRdb). For context, the study as a whole: Peripheral blood samples were taken at the time of initial diagnosis, prior to any treatment. To identify TCR V-J signatures that set the groups apart, the researchers used a discovery cohort of 95 to 100 patients, made up of 40 to 45 with Graves' ophthalmopathy and about 55 with stable Graves' hyperthyroidism. Prospective prediction of ophthalmopathy was tested in an independent validation cohort of 18 to 20 hyperthyroidism patients and around 16 patients who later progressed to ophthalmopathy. The 75 to 100 discovery patients were randomly divided into training and test sets at a 7:3 ratio. In roughly six Graves' hyperthyroidism patients, the study also compared T-cell repertoires from thyroid tissue with T-cell repertoires from blood. Once sampling was done, hyperthyroidism patients were given methimazole at a starting dose of 30 mg daily, whereas ophthalmopathy patients were given high-dose intravenous methylprednisolone. The paper reports TCR Vbeta CDR3 sequencing of over 130 peripheral blood samples: approximately 41 ophthalmopathy, 75 to 80 hyperthyroidism and about 17 progressor patients. The paper's findings and limits, for the study overall: In validation, progression to ophthalmopathy was predicted by the model with nearly 71% sensitivity and 72% to 85% specificity, a median of about 6.4 months before onset. Most expanded thyroid clonotypes (frequency above 0.001) were also detected in blood, suggesting blood repertoires may reflect thyroid immune responses. No statistical method was used to set the sample size in advance, and investigators knew the group allocation. A model built on a 13 V-J signature distinguished ophthalmopathy from stable hyperthyroidism, reaching roughly 88% sensitivity and about 81% specificity in cross-validation and 80%/75% in testing.

From the germline V gene, CDR1 is MDHEN and CDR2 is SYDVKM. Relative to germline, V is 3 bases shorter and J is 7 bases shorter, with 18 bases between their ends. Including the terminal cysteine and phenylalanine, the CDR3 comprises 15 residues. Only the CDR3 region is kept as DNA, spanning 45 bases read in frame from base 1. Hyperthyroidism patients were newly diagnosed, had a disease duration of under 2 months, and were aged 18 to 65 years. Any patient with an uncontrolled infection, another autoimmune disease, pregnancy or lactation was excluded. Diagnoses were established on the basis of clinical symptoms, serum thyroxine and TRAb, thyroid ultrasound, and orbital computed tomography. Blood from progressor patients was collected at the time of first diagnosis with hyperthyroidism, before any ophthalmopathy symptoms had appeared. PBMCs were separated from around 9.1 ml of fresh peripheral blood using Ficoll-Paque density gradient centrifugation. Progressor patients were first diagnosed with Graves' hyperthyroidism and then developed ophthalmopathy during follow-up. Total RNA was extracted using Trizol reagent, and RNA quality was assessed on an Agilent 2100 Bioanalyzer.

Amplification of TCR beta CDR3 regions was carried out from RNA transcripts. A first-round RT-PCR of the TCR CDR3 used the HTBI primer set with the Qiagen OneStep RT-PCR kit. Libraries were constructed in a second round of multiplex PCR, after which size selection and purification were performed. Sequencing of the libraries was done on an Illumina HiSeq2000 using paired-end 100 bp reads. On the authors' methods: SOAPnuke was used to process the raw data, removing reads that contained adapters or uncalled bases, had a mean Phred below 15, or lacked an exact match to the constant primer or identifier. COPE v1.2.5 was used to merge high-quality paired reads, and clonotypes were defined as unique nucleotide sequences. MiTCR v1.1 was used to align clonotypes to the IMGT TRBV, TRBD and TRBJ reference segments. Analysis was restricted to V-J combinations with a frequency above 0.0001, which covered approximately 99% of repertoires. A TCS score was defined as the ratio of F50 (clonal expansion) to E x V (chaos), with BLOSUM62-based TCRdist applied between CDR3 peptides within each V-J. Welch's t-statistics and random forest reduced several hundred V-J features to about 13, which were used in a naive Bayes classifier (R e1071). Using fastp trimming at Q25 and MiXCR clonotype assembly, TCRdb reanalyzed the public sequencing data and kept in-frame beta chains. Each entry merges the rows of one CDR3 protein and shows their most common DNA and genes. The V and J calls follow TCRdb's processing rather than the paper's. This sample comprises 250,000 to 300,000 distinct CDR3 sequences, around 15% of them detected only once. Jointly, the top ten make up under 35% of the sample.

This clonotype has a count of ten or more. It lacks a known antigen. The input lacks base qualities; no much larger clone sits a single base away. The chain couples TRBV28 to TRBJ1-1; a tentative D match to TRBD1 spans 5 bases. Sequenced sample: blood. This TCR came from a woman aged 45-59 years with Graves' hyperthyroidism that later progressed to Graves' ophthalmopathy. This receptor carries the CDR3 CASSFRVLGVIEAFF. The nucleotide sequence is given as TGTGCCAGCAGTTTTAGGGTCCTGGGGGTGATTGAAGCTTTCTTT.